These T cell receptor beta chains were read from a single sample in a study of blood T cell repertoires in COVID-19. Data came from immunoSEQ multiplex PCR; TCRdb stores just in-frame clones and leaves some out. The sample includes about 360,000 clones, about 80% of them seen just once. Sequenced sample: peripheral blood. The source is a human donor with acute or convalescent COVID-19. The donor label of this sample is uncertain. Each CDR3 is given with its conserved first and last residue. The D gene is left open where the match is weak. Only part of the rows carry a size: once, few, many, or a class if the clone is expanded.

clone_size,j_call,v_call,d_call,cdr3_aa,cdr3_nt
NA,TRBJ2-3,TRBV5-1,NA,CASTPVGGGGPTDTQYF,TGCGCCAGCACCCCGGTCGGAGGCGGGGGCCCCACAGATACGCAGTATTTT
NA,TRBJ2-1,TRBV5-1,NA,CASSLDDRYNEQFF,TGCGCCAGCAGCTTGGACGACAGGTACAATGAGCAGTTCTTC
NA,TRBJ2-2,TRBV7-6,TRBD1,CASSLGQVSNTGELFF,TGTGCCAGCAGTCTTGGACAGGTCTCGAACACCGGGGAGCTGTTTTTT
NA,TRBJ1-2,TRBV5-1,TRBD1,CASGRQGNYGYTF,TGCGCCAGCGGAAGACAGGGCAACTATGGCTACACCTTC
once,TRBJ2-5,TRBV7-2,NA,CASSSTGLYQETQYF,TGTGCCAGCAGTTCGACGGGACTCTACCAAGAGACCCAGTACTTC
NA,TRBJ1-2,TRBV28,NA,CASSPGGRGYTF,TGTGCCAGCAGTCCCGGTGGTCGTGGCTACACCTTC
NA,TRBJ1-1,TRBV6-4,TRBD1,CASSFSAGGETEAFF,TGTGCCAGCAGCTTTAGCGCAGGGGGCGAGACTGAAGCTTTCTTT
NA,TRBJ2-7,TRBV7-8,TRBD1,CASSLDGTGDTYEQYF,TGTGCCAGCAGCTTAGACGGGACAGGCGATACCTACGAGCAGTACTTC
NA,TRBJ1-5,TRBV7-2,TRBD1,CASRTTGDEVQPQHF,TGTGCCAGCAGGACAACAGGGGATGAGGTCCAGCCCCAGCATTTT
few,TRBJ1-1,TRBV19,NA,CASSMMGVLSHTEAFF,TGTGCCAGTAGTATGATGGGCGTCCTTTCCCACACTGAAGCTTTCTTT
once,TRBJ2-3,TRBV11-3,TRBD1,CASSPGQGRTDTQYF,TGTGCCAGCAGCCCCGGACAGGGAAGGACAGATACGCAGTATTTT